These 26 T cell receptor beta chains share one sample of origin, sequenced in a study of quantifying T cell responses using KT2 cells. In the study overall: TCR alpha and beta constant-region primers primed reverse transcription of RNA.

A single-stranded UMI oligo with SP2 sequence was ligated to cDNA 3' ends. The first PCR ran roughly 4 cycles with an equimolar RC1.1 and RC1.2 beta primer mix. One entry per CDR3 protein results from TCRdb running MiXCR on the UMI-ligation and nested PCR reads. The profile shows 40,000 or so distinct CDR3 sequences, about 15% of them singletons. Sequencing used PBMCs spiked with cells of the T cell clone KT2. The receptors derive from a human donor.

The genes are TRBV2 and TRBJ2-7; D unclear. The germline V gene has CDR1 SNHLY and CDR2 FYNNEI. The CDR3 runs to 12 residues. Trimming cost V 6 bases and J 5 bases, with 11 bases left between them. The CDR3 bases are TGTGCCAGCAGACCCCTGCCCGACGAGCAGTACTTC. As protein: CASRPLPDEQYF.

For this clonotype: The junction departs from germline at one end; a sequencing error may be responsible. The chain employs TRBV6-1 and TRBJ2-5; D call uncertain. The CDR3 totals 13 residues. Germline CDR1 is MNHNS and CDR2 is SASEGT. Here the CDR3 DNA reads TGTGCCAGCAGTGAAGTTGATAGCACGAAGACCCCCTTC. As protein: CASSEVDSTKTPF.

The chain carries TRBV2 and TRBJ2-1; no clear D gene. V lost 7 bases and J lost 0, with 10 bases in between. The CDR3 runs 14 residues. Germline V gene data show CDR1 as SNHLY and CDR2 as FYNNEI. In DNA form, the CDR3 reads TGTGCCAGCACCCCGATAGACTCCTACAATGAGCAGTTCTTC. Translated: CASTPIDSYNEQFF.

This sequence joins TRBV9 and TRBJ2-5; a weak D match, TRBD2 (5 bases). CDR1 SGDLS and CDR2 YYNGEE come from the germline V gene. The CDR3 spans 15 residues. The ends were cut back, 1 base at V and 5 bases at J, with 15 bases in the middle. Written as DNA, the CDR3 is TGTGCCAGCAGCGTAAACCGGGATGGATGGGAGACCCAGTACTTC. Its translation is CASSVNRDGWETQYF.

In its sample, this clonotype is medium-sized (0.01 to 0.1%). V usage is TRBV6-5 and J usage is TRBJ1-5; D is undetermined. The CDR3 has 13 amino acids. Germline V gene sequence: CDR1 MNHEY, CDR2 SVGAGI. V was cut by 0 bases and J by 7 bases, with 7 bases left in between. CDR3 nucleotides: TGTGCCAGCAGTTACTCCAATGGCCAGCCCCAGCATTTT. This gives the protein CASSYSNGQPQHF.

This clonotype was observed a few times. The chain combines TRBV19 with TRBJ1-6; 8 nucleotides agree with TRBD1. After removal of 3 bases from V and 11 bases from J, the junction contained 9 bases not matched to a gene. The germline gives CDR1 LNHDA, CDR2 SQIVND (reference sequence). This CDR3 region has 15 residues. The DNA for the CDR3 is TGTGCCAGTAGTATCGGAACAGGGGGTAAGACACCCCTCCACTTT. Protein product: CASSIGTGGKTPLHF.

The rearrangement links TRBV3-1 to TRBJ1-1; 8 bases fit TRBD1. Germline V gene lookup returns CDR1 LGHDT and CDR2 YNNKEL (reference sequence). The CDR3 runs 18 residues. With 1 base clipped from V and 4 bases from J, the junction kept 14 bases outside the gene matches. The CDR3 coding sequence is TGTGCCAGCAGCCAAGTCTTGGCAGGGGGCGATCGGGCCACTGAAGCTTTCTTT. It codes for CASSQVLAGGDRATEAFF.

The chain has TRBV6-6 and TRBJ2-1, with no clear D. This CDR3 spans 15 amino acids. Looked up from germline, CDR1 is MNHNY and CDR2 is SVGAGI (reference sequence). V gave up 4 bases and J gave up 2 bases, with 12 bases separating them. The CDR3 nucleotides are TGTGCCAGCAGTTCCGCGGACGGACCCTACAATGAGCAGTTCTTC. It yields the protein CASSSADGPYNEQFF.

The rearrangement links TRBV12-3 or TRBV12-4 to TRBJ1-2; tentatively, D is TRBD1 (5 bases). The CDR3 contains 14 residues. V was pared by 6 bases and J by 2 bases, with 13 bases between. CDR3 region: CASRGGEGNYGYTF. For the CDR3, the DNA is TGTGCCAGCAGGGGGGGAGAGGGCAACTATGGCTACACCTTC.

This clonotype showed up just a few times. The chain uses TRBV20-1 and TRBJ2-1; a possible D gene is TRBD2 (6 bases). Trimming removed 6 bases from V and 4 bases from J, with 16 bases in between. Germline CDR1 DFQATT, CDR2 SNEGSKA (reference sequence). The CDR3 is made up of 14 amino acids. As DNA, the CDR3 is TGCAGTGCCCCTCCGCGGGACGCGTACAATGAGCAGTTCTTC. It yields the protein CSAPPRDAYNEQFF.

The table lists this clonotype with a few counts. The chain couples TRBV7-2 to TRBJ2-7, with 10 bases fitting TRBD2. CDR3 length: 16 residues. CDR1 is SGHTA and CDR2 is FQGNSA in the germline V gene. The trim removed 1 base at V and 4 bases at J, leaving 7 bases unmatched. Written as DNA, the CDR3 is TGTGCCAGCAGCTTAGATAAGGCTAGCGGGGGATACGAGCAGTACTTC. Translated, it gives CASSLDKASGGYEQYF.

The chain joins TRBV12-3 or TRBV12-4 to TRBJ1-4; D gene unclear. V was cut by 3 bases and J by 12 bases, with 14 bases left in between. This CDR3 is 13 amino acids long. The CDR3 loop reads CASSLGWGRELFF. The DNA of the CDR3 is TGTGCCAGCAGTTTGGGGTGGGGAAGGGAACTGTTTTTT.

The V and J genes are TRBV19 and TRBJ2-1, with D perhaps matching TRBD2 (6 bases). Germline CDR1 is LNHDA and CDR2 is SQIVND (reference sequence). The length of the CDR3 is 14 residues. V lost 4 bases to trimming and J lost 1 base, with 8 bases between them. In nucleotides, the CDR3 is TGTGCCAGTAGTAGGGGGACTTCCTACAATGAGCAGTTCTTC. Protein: CASSRGTSYNEQFF.

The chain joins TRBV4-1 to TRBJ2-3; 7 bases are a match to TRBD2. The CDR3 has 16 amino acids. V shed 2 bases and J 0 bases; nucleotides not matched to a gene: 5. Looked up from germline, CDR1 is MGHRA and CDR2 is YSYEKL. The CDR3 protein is CASSQPRAGSTDTQYF. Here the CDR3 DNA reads TGCGCCAGCAGCCAACCTCGAGCGGGGAGCACAGATACGCAGTATTTT.

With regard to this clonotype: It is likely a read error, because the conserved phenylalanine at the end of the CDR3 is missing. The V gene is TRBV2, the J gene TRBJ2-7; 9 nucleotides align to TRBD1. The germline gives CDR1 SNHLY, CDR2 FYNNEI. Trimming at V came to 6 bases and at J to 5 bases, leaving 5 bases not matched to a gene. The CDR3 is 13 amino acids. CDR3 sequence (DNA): TGTGCCAGCAGCGAGGGACAGGGTAACGAGCAGTACATC. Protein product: CASSEGQGNEQYI.

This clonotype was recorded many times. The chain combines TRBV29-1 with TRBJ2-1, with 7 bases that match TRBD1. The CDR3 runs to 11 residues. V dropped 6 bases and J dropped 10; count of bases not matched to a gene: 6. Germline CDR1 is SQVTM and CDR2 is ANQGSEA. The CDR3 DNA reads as TGCAGCGTCCGCCTAGGGGGCGAGCAGTTCTTC. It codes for CSVRLGGEQFF.

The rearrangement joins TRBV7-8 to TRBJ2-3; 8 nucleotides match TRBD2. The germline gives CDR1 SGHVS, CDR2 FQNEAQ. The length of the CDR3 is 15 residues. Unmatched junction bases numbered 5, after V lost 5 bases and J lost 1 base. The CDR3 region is CASSPQTSGTDTQYF. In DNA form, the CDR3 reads TGTGCCAGCAGCCCCCAGACTAGCGGCACAGATACGCAGTATTTT.

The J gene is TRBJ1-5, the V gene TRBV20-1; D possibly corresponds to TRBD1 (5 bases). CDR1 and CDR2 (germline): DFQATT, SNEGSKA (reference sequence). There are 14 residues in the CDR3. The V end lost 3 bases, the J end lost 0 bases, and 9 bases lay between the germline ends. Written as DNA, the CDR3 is TGCAGTGCTAGGGCGACAGTTAGCAATCAGCCCCAGCATTTT. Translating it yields CSARATVSNQPQHF.

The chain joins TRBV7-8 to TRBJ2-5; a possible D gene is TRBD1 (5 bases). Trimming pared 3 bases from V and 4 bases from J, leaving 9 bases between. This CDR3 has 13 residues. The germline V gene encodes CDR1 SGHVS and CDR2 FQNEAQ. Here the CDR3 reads CASSLAGLETQYF. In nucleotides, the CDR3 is TGTGCCAGCAGCTTGGCAGGGTTAGAGACCCAGTACTTC.

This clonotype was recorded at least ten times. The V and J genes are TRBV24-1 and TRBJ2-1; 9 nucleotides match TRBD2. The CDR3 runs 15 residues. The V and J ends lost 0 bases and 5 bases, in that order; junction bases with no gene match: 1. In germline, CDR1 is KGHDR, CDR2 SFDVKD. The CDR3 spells CATSDLASGNNEQFF. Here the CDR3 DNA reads TGTGCCACCAGTGATTTGGCTAGCGGGAACAATGAGCAGTTCTTC.

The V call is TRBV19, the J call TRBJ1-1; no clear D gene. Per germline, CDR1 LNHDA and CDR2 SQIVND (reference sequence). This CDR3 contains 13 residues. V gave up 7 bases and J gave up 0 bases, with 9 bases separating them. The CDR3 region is CASKRALNTEAFF. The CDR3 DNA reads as TGTGCCAGTAAGAGAGCCCTGAACACTGAAGCTTTCTTT.

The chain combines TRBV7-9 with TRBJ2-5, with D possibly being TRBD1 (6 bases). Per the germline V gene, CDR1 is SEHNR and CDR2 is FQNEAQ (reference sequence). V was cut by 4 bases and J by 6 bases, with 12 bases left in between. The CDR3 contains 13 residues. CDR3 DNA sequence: TGTGCCAGCAGCTCCTGGACAGTTCAGACCCAGTACTTC. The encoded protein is CASSSWTVQTQYF. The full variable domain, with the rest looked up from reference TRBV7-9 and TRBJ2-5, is DTGVSQNPRHKITKRGQNVTFRCDPISEHNRLYWYRQTLGQGPEFLTYFQNEAQLEKSRLLSDRFSAERPKGSFSTLEIQRTEQGDSAMYLCASSSWTVQTQYFGPGTRLLVL.

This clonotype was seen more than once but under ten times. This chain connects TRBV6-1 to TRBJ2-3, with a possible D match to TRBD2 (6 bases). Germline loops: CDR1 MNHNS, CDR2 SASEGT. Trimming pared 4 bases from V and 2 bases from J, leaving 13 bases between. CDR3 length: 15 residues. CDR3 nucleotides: TGTGCCAGCAGTGTAACGGGAGACTACACAGATACGCAGTATTTT. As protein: CASSVTGDYTDTQYF.

CDR3 DNA: TGTGCCAGCAGTACTAGCGGGGGGTACAATGAGCAGTTCTTC. Translating it yields CASSTSGGYNEQFF. This sequence joins TRBV12-3 or TRBV12-4 and TRBJ2-1; 12 nucleotides line up with TRBD2. CDR3 size: 14 residues. V shed 5 bases, J shed 4 bases, and the junction held 0 bases outside the gene matches.

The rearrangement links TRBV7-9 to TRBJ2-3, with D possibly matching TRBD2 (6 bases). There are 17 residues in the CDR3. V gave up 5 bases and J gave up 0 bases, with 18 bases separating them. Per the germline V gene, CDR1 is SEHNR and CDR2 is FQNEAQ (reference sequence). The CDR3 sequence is CASSVARPSGSTDTQYF. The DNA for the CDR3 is TGTGCCAGCAGCGTGGCGAGGCCGAGCGGGAGCACAGATACGCAGTATTTT.

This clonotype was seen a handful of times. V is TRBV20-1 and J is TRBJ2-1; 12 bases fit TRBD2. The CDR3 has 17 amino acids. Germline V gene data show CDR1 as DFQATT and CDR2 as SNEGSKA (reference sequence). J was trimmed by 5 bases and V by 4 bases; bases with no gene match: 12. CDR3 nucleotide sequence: TGCAGTGCTACTCGGCTAGCGGGAGGGTGGGCCCACAATGAGCAGTTCTTC. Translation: CSATRLAGGWAHNEQFF.